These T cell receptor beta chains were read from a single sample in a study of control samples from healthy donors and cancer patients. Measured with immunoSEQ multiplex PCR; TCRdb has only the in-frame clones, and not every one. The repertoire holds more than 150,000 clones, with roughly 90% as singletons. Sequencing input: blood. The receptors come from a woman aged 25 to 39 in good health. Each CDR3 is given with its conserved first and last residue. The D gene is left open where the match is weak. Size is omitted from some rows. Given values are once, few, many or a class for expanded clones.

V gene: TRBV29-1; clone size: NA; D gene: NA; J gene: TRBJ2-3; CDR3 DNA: TGCAGCGTGGGGGGACTCCACGCGTATTTT; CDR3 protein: CSVGGLHAYF
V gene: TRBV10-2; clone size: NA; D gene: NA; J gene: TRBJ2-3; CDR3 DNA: TGCGCCAGCAGTGAGTCAGATCCGAATGGCGGGAAGTATTTT; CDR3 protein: CASSESDPNGGKYF
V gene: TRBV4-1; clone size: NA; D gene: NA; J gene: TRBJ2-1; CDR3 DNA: TGCGCCAGCAGCCAAGCGCTAGGGGTAGGTGAGCAGTTCTTC; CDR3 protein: CASSQALGVGEQFF
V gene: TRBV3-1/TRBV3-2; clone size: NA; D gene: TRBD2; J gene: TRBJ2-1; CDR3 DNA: TGTGCCAGCAGCCGGCGGCGGGAGAGAGGGTACAATGAGCAGTTCTTC; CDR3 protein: CASSRRRERGYNEQFF
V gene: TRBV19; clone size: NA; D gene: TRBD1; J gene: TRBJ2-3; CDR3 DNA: TGTGCCAGTAGTATAGGTGGGACAGGGAGCACAGATACGCAGTATTTT; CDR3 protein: CASSIGGTGSTDTQYF
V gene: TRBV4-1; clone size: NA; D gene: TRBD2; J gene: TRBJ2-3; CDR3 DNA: TGCGCCAGCAGCCAAAATGGAGCGGGAGGGGCGGCAGATACGCAGTATTTT; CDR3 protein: CASSQNGAGGAADTQYF
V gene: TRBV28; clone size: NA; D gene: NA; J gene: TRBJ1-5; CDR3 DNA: TGTGCCAGCAGTGGAAATCAGCCCCAGCATTTT; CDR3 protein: CASSGNQPQHF
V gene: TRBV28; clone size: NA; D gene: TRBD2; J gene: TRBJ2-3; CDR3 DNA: TGTGCCAGCAGTTTACAAACCGGACTAGCGGGAGAAGATACGCAGTATTTT; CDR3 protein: CASSLQTGLAGEDTQYF
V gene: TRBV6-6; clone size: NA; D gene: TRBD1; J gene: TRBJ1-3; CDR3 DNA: TGTGCCAGCAGGCCATCGGGACAGGGGACAAACACCATATATTTT; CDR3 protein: CASRPSGQGTNTIYF
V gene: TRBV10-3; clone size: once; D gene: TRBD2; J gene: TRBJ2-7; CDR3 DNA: TGTGCCATCAGTGAGTCGACCGGACTAGCTGGAGGGGCCGAGCAGTACTTC; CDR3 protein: CAISESTGLAGGAEQYF
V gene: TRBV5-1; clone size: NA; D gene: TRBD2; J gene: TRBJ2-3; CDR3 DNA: TGCGCCAGCAGCCCGGAGCCCCTAGCGGGCACAGATACGCAGTATTTT; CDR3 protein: CASSPEPLAGTDTQYF
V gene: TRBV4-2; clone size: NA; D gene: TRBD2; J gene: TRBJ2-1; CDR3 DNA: TGTGCCAGCAGCCAAGACGGAGCGGGAGGGAAAGGCTCCTACAATGAGCAGTTCTTC; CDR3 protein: CASSQDGAGGKGSYNEQFF
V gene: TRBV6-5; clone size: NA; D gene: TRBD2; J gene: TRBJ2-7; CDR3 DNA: TGTGCCAGCAGTTCCCCCCGGACTAGTAGTATTAACGAGCAGTACTTC; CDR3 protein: CASSSPRTSSINEQYF
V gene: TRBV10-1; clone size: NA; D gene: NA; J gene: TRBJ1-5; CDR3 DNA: TGCGCCAGCAGTGAGTCGGGGGGGGGTTTGGCCCAGCATTTT; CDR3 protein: CASSESGGGLAQHF
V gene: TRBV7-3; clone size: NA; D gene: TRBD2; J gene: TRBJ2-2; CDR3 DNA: TGTGCCAGCAGCTTACATCCCTTACTAGCGGGCGCGAACACCGGGGAGCTGTTTTTT; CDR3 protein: CASSLHPLLAGANTGELFF
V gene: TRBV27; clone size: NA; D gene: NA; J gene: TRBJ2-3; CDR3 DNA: TGTGCCAGCAGTCCCTCTATCACAGATACGCAGTATTTT; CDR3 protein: CASSPSITDTQYF
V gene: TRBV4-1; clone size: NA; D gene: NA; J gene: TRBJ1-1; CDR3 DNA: TGCGCCAGCAGCCAAGCCCCCAGGGCGGGGGCTGAAGCTTTCTTT; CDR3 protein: CASSQAPRAGAEAFF
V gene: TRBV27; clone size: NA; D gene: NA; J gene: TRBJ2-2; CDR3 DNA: TGTGCCAGCAGTTATGGAGGGAACACCGGGGAGCTGTTTTTT; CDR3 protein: CASSYGGNTGELFF
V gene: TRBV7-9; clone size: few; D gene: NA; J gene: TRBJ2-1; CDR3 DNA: TGTGCCAGCAGCCTACCGCGGGACTCCTACAATGAGCAGTTCTTC; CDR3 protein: CASSLPRDSYNEQFF
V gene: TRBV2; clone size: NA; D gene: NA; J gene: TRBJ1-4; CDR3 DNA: TGTGCCAGCAGTTCAGCGGGTTGGCATGAAAAACTGTTTTTT; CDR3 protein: CASSSAGWHEKLFF
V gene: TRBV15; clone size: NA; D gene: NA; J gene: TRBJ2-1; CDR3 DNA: TGTGCCACCAGCAGAGATCAGGGACCAAACTCCTACAATGAGCAGTTCTTC; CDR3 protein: CATSRDQGPNSYNEQFF
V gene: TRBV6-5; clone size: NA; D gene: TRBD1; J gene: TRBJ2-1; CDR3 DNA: TGTGCCAGCAGTTACTCGGGACAGGGTACGCTTGAGCAGTTCTTC; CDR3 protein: CASSYSGQGTLEQFF
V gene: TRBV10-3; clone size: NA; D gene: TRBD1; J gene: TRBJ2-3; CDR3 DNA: TGTGCCATCAGTGATCCCGGGGACAGGCATACGCAGTATTTT; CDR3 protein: CAISDPGDRHTQYF
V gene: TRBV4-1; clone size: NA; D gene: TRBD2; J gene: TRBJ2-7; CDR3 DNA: TGCGCCAGCAGCCTAGGATGGACTAGCGGGACCGTCTACGAGCAGTACTTC; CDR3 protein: CASSLGWTSGTVYEQYF
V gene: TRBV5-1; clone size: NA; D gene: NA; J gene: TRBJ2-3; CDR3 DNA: TGCGCCAGCAGCTTGAATGCGGCGGTTGCAGATACGCAGTATTTT; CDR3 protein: CASSLNAAVADTQYF
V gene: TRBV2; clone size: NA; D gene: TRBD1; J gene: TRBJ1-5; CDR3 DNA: TGTGCCAGCGATAGTCAGGGGGTCAATCAGCCCCAGCATTTT; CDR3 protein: CASDSQGVNQPQHF
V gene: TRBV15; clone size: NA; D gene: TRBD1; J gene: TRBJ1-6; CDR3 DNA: TGTGCCACCAGCAGAGGGCGACAGGGCCATTCACCCCTCCACTTT; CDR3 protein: CATSRGRQGHSPLHF
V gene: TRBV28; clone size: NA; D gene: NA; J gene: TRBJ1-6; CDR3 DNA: TGTGCCAGCAGATATACCCCAGGGACGGGTGGATTTTCCTATAATTCACCCCTCCACTTT; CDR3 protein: CASRYTPGTGGFSYNSPLHF
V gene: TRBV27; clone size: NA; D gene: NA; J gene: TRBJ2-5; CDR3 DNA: TGTGCCAGCAGTTTCCTAGCACAAGAGACCCAGTACTTC; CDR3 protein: CASSFLAQETQYF
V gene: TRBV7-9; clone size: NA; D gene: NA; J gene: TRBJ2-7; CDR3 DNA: TGTGCCAGCAGCCCTAGGGGGGGGGCTGGCTCCTACGAGCAGTACTTC; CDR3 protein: CASSPRGGAGSYEQYF
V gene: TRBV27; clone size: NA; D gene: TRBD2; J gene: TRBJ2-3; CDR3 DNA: TGTGCCAGCAGTGGGCGGGAGGGAGATACGCAGTATTTT; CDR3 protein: CASSGREGDTQYF
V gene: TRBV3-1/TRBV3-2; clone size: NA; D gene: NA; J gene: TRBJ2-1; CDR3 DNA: TGTGCCAGCAGCCATGCTGGGGAGCAGTTCTTC; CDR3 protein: CASSHAGEQFF
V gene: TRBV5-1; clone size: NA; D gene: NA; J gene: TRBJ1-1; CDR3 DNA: TGCGCCAGCAGCTTGGCGCAGGGTTCGGAAGCTTTCTTT; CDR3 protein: CASSLAQGSEAFF
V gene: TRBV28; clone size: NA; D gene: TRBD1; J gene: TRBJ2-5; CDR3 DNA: TGTGCCAGCAGTTCCTCAGGGGGACCCCAAGAGACCCAGTACTTC; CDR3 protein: CASSSSGGPQETQYF
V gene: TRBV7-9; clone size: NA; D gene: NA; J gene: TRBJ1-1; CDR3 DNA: TGTGCCAGCAGCGAAGGAGTACTGGGTGAAGCTTTCTTT; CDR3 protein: CASSEGVLGEAFF
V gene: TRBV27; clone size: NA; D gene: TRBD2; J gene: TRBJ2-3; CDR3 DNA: TGTGCCAGCAGTTTTGTTAGCGGGGGTGTCGACACGCAGTATTTT; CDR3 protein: CASSFVSGGVDTQYF
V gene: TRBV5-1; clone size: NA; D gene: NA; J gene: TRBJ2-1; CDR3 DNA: TGCGCCAGCAGCCCCTACTCCTCCCCCTACAATGAGCAGTTCTTC; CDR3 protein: CASSPYSSPYNEQFF
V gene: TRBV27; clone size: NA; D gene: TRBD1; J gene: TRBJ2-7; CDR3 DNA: TGTGCCAGCGGGACCGGGACAGGGGTCGACGAGCAGTACTTC; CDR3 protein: CASGTGTGVDEQYF
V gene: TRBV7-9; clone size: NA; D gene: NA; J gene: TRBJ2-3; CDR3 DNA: TGTGCCAGCAGCTTAGGGGCAGGGTCAGATACGCAGTATTTT; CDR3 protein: CASSLGAGSDTQYF
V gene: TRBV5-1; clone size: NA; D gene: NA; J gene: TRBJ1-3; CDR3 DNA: TGCGCCAGCAGCTTGGACAGGAACTCTGGAAACACCATATATTTT; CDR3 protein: CASSLDRNSGNTIYF
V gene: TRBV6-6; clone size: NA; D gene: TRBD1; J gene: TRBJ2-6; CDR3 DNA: TGTGCCGGCAGCAGACAGGGGTCTGGGGCCAACGTCCTGACTTTC; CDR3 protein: CAGSRQGSGANVLTF
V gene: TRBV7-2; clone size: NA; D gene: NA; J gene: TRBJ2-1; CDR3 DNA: TGTGCCAGCAGCCCTGCCACTTACAATGAGCAGTTCTTC; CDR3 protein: CASSPATYNEQFF
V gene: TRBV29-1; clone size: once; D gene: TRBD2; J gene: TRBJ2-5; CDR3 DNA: TGCAGCGTTGAAGATCCGGGGCGGGAGTACCAAGAGACCCAGTACTTC; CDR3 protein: CSVEDPGREYQETQYF
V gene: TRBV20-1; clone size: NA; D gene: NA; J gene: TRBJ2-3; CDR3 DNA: TGCAGTGCTAGTCTGTCGGATTCTAGCACAGATACGCAGTATTTT; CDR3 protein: CSASLSDSSTDTQYF
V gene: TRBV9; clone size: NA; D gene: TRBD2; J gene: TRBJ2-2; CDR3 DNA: TGTGCCAGCAACCTAGCGGGAGGGAACACCGGGGAGCTGTTTTTT; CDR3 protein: CASNLAGGNTGELFF
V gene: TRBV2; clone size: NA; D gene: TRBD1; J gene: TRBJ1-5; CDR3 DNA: TGTGCCAGCAGTGGACAGGGGATCAATCAGCCCCAGCATTTT; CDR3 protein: CASSGQGINQPQHF
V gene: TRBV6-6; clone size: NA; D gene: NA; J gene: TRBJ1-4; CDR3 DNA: TGTGCCAGCAGTTTCGGGACACATAATGAAAAACTGTTTTTT; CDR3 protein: CASSFGTHNEKLFF
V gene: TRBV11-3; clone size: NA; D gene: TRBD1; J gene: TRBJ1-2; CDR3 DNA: TGTGCCAGCAGCTTAGAGGTAGATTTTCGGGACAGGGTTAGCTATGGCTACACCTTC; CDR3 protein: CASSLEVDFRDRVSYGYTF
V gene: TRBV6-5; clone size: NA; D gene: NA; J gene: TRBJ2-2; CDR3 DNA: TGTGCCAGCAGAACCGGGACACTTAACACCGGGGAGCTGTTTTTT; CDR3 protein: CASRTGTLNTGELFF
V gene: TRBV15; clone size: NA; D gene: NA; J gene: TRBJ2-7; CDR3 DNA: TGTGCCACCAGCAGAGACGGCAGCAGCTCCTACGAGCAGTACTTC; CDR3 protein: CATSRDGSSSYEQYF
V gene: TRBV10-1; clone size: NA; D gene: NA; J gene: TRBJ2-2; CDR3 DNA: TGCGCCAGCAGCGGGACGCCCGACACCGGGGAGCTGTTTTTT; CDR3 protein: CASSGTPDTGELFF
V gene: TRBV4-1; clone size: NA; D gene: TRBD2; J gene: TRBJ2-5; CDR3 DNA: TGCGCCAGCAGCCGTACGCTAGCGGGCATACAAGAGACCCAGTACTTC; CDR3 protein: CASSRTLAGIQETQYF